Shown below are 23 T cell receptor beta chains from a single sample sequenced in a study of patients and donors after allogeneic stem cell transplantation. TCRdb fed the RT-PCR reads into MiXCR, producing one record per CDR3 protein. The sample includes about 40,000 distinct CDR3 sequences, about 31% of them seen just once. The specimen sequenced was blood, either unsorted or a sorted T cell fraction (not recorded which). Receptor source: a human donor who was either an allogeneic HSCT recipient or a stem cell or donor lymphocyte infusion donor (not recorded which). It is not recorded whose cells these are; they may come from a transplant donor.

The rearrangement uses TRBV4-1 and TRBJ2-7; the D is unclear. The CDR3 is 13 residues long. Looked up from germline, CDR1 is MGHRA and CDR2 is YSYEKL. V was clipped by 1 base and J by 5 bases, with 9 bases between them. The CDR3 bases are TGCGCCAGCAGCCAAGTTCAGGTGGACGAGCAGTACTTC. It is translated as CASSQVQVDEQYF.

The chain carries TRBV12-3 or TRBV12-4 and TRBJ2-7; D not resolved. Trimming shortened V by 6 bases and J by 0 bases, and 15 bases separated the two germline ends. CDR3 length: 15 residues. CDR3 loop: CASSSDGFSSYEQYF. CDR3 coding DNA: TGTGCCAGCAGCTCCGACGGATTTAGCTCCTACGAGCAGTACTTC.

There are a few counts of this clonotype. The V call is TRBV28, the J call TRBJ1-1; D perhaps matches TRBD1 (5 bases). V dropped 3 bases and J dropped 2 bases, with 10 bases sitting between them. The CDR3 is 14 amino acids. Germline loops: CDR1 MDHEN, CDR2 SYDVKM. CDR3 protein: CASSLTEPNTEAFF. DNA for the CDR3: TGTGCCAGCAGTTTGACAGAACCAAACACTGAAGCTTTCTTT.

The chain has TRBV7-2 and TRBJ2-1, with D unclear. V was shortened by 1 base and J by 0 bases, with 7 bases between the two germline ends. Germline V gene sequence: CDR1 SGHTA, CDR2 FQGNSA. The CDR3 extends over 15 amino acids. CDR3 nucleotides: TGTGCCAGCAGCTTAGTAGGTAGCTCCTACAATGAGCAGTTCTTC. It yields the protein CASSLVGSSYNEQFF.

This clonotype was detected ten times or more. This chain connects TRBV27 to TRBJ1-3, with D uncertain. The length of the CDR3 is 17 residues. Germline CDR1 reads MNHEY; CDR2 reads SMNVEV (reference sequence). The ends were cut back, 5 bases at V and 0 bases at J, with 17 bases in the middle. CDR3 nucleotides: TGTGCCAGCAGTCTTGGTGCTTCCTGGGGCTCTGGAAACACCATATATTTT. It is translated as CASSLGASWGSGNTIYF.

This clonotype showed up just a few times. V is TRBV21-1 and J is TRBJ1-4; TRBD1, the table's D call, lacks a check against the DNA. TRBV21-1 is tagged as a pseudogene. The CDR3 length is 18 residues. CDR3 amino acids: CASSKFRTGWRTNEKLFF. The DNA for the CDR3 is TGTGCCAGCAGCAAATTTAGGACAGGGTGGAGAACTAATGAAAAACTGTTTTTT.

The gene calls are TRBV12-3 or TRBV12-4 and TRBJ2-3; D is uncertain. The CDR3 runs to 14 residues. Deletions cut 3 bases from V and 4 bases from J, with 11 bases between. The CDR3 nucleotides read TGTGCCAGCAGTTTCCCCGCTGAGCCAGATACGCAGTATTTT. Amino acids: CASSFPAEPDTQYF.

This sequence joins TRBV7-9 and TRBJ2-1; the D is unclear. The V end lost 3 bases, the J end lost 2 bases, and 11 bases lay between the germline ends. Germline V CDR1 and CDR2: SEHNR, FQNEAQ (reference sequence). The CDR3 has 15 residues. The CDR3 region has the DNA TGTGCCAGCAGCTTGACCTTTACCACCTACAATGAGCAGTTCTTC. Translation gives CASSLTFTTYNEQFF.

This clonotype has more than one count but fewer than ten. The chain recombines TRBV7-8 with TRBJ2-2, with D maybe TRBD1 (5 bases). Trimming took 5 bases from V and 4 from J, leaving 14 bases between them. The CDR3 totals 15 residues. The germline V gene encodes CDR1 SGHVS and CDR2 FQNEAQ. DNA for the CDR3: TGTGCCAGCAGCCTCAGGGTTGGAGTCACCGGGGAGCTGTTTTTT. Translation: CASSLRVGVTGELFF.

The chain uses TRBV7-3 and TRBJ2-5, with 8 bases aligning to TRBD1. Germline V gene sequence: CDR1 SGHTA, CDR2 FQGTGA. There are 12 residues in the CDR3. The junction had 9 bases not matched to a gene; V was cut back by 5 bases and J by 13 bases. The CDR3 loop reads CASSLLRDRLYF. The CDR3 DNA follows: TGTGCCAGCAGCCTCCTCCGGGACAGGTTGTACTTC.

This sequence joins TRBV28 and TRBJ2-7; possibly TRBD1 for D (6 bases). Per germline, CDR1 MDHEN and CDR2 SYDVKM. This CDR3 contains 14 residues. V was pared by 4 bases and J by 4 bases, with 14 bases between. The CDR3 region has the DNA TGTGCCAGCAGTTATCATCAACAGGGATACGAGCAGTACTTC. Protein sequence: CASSYHQQGYEQYF.

The chain couples TRBV18 to TRBJ1-5, with 7 bases that match TRBD1. Germline lookup yields CDR1 KGHSH and CDR2 LQKENI. V lost 1 base and J lost 2; bases outside the gene matches: 2. CDR3 length: 15 residues. The chain's CDR3 is CASSPQGAGNQPQHF. The CDR3 DNA sequence: TGTGCCAGCTCACCACAGGGGGCCGGCAATCAGCCCCAGCATTTT.

This clonotype was detected only a few times. The chain is built from TRBV25-1 and TRBJ1-2, with 9 positions matching TRBD1. Germline assignment: CDR1 MGHDK and CDR2 SYGVNS. The J segment lost 8 bases and the V segment lost 6 bases, leaving 7 bases of the junction unmatched. The CDR3 is made up of 13 amino acids. CDR3 sequence: CASRFRDRDGYTF. CDR3 nucleotides: TGTGCCAGCAGATTCCGGGACAGGGACGGCTACACCTTC.

The J gene is TRBJ2-3, the V gene TRBV20-1; 9 bases match TRBD2. The J segment lost 2 bases and the V segment lost 5 bases, leaving 5 bases of the junction unmatched. Germline loops: CDR1 DFQATT, CDR2 SNEGSKA (reference sequence). The CDR3 length is 14 residues. The CDR3 protein is CSAERGLATDTQYF. The CDR3 DNA is TGCAGTGCTGAGAGGGGACTAGCCACAGATACGCAGTATTTT.

This sequence joins TRBV27 and TRBJ2-6, with a weak D call TRBD1 (6 bases). CDR1 is MNHEY, CDR2 SMNVEV, per germline (reference sequence). The CDR3 consists of 16 residues. The V end lost 7 bases, the J end lost 0 bases, and 13 bases lay between the germline ends. The CDR3 sequence: CASTTGQSSGANVLTF. CDR3 in DNA: TGTGCCAGCACCACCGGACAGTCCTCTGGGGCCAACGTCCTGACTTTC.

There are a few counts of this clonotype. This chain connects TRBV28 to TRBJ1-3; D unclear. The CDR3 consists of 13 residues. Germline V gene data show CDR1 as MDHEN and CDR2 as SYDVKM. The V and J ends lost 7 bases and 4 bases respectively, with 11 bases between them. CDR3 DNA sequence: TGTGCCAGCAACCCGGGGTCCGGAAACACCATATATTTT. As protein: CASNPGSGNTIYF.

There are a few counts of this clonotype. The gene calls are TRBV6-6 and TRBJ2-7, with a weak D call TRBD2 (5 bases). The CDR3 has 11 amino acids. Trimming removed 5 bases at V and 4 bases at J, with 6 bases between. CDR1 and CDR2 from the germline V gene are MNHNY and SVGAGI (reference sequence). The DNA for the CDR3 is TGTGCCAGCAGTCGGGGTTACGAGCAGTACTTC. Amino acid sequence: CASSRGYEQYF.

The rearrangement uses TRBV20-1 and TRBJ1-1; the D gene is possibly TRBD1 (6 bases). The CDR3 has 15 amino acids. Germline loops: CDR1 DFQATT, CDR2 SNEGSKA (reference sequence). Trimming left V 1 base short and J 0 bases short, with 12 bases between. This chain's CDR3 is CSARVNRAMNTEAFF. The CDR3 nucleotides are TGCAGTGCTAGAGTGAACAGGGCTATGAACACTGAAGCTTTCTTT.

This clonotype was observed many times. The chain recombines TRBV12-3 or TRBV12-4 with TRBJ1-2, with D possibly being TRBD1 (5 bases). The CDR3 has 12 residues. Trimming stripped 7 bases from V and 4 bases from J, with 10 bases between. CDR3 coding DNA: TGTGCCAGCAAAACAGGATTCTATGGCTACACCTTC. Its translation is CASKTGFYGYTF.

V gene TRBV12-3 or TRBV12-4 combines with J gene TRBJ1-6, with D unclear. The CDR3 runs 15 residues. Trimming pared 5 bases from V and 7 bases from J, leaving 15 bases between. CDR3 loop: CASSLTTAENSPLHF. In nucleotides, the CDR3 is TGTGCCAGCAGTCTTACCACTGCAGAGAATTCACCCCTCCACTTT.

As for this clonotype: This may be a read error, as it is one base from a much larger clone. Here the CDR3 omits its conserved ending phenylalanine or tryptophan, so a read error is the likely source. The V call is TRBV6-6, the J call TRBJ1-1; D is ambiguous. The ends were cut back, 2 bases at V and 0 bases at J, with 7 bases in the middle. The CDR3 has 14 residues. From germline, CDR1 is MNHNY and CDR2 SVGAGI (reference sequence). The CDR3 protein is CASSYRLMNTEAFY. The CDR3 coding sequence is TGTGCCAGCAGTTACAGGCTTATGAACACTGAAGCTTTCTAT.

Ten or more counts support this clonotype. The chain is built from TRBV6-6 and TRBJ1-4; 7 positions match TRBD1. The CDR3 spans 16 residues. Germline-derived CDR1 and CDR2 are MNHNY and SVGAGI (reference sequence). V trimming: 5 bases; J trimming: 3 bases; junction bases outside the gene matches: 9. CDR3 amino acids: CASSPSYRGANEKLFF. As DNA, the CDR3 is TGTGCCAGCAGTCCCTCATACAGGGGAGCTAATGAAAAACTGTTTTTT.

The chain is built from TRBV20-1 and TRBJ1-4, with TRBD1 matching over 10 bases. Trimming cost V 4 bases and J 8 bases; bases outside gene matches: 7. CDR1 and CDR2 (germline): DFQATT, SNEGSKA (reference sequence). This CDR3 contains 14 residues. This chain's CDR3 is CSAIGGQGKEKLFF. CDR3 in DNA: TGCAGTGCTATAGGGGGACAGGGGAAGGAAAAACTGTTTTTT.